This T cell receptor (beta chain) was retrieved from a study of blood T cell repertoires in COVID-19. For the study at large: The origin of the acute and convalescent COVID-19 samples was the United States, Italy and Spain. T cells, B-cell-depleted T cells, or PBMCs provided the cDNA or gDNA that served as material.

This clone was recorded once. In the source study's methods: From reference gene primer amplification, estimates of nucleated cell counts were derived. This table comes from immunoSEQ multiplex PCR, and its TCRdb copy is limited to in-frame clones, with some not included. The V and J calls and clone size are taken from that table; D and trimming were inferred from the DNA. Here the sample spans about 170,000 clones, 84% being singletons. Germline CDR1 reads KGHSH; CDR2 reads LQKENI. The CDR3 is made up of 14 amino acids. V gave up 3 bases and J gave up 0 bases, with 5 bases separating them. The TCR comes from a man between 18 and 35 years old with active or convalescent COVID-19. The chain couples TRBV18 to TRBJ1-4; unclear D gene. The sequenced material came from peripheral blood. The CDR3 DNA sequence: TGTGCCAGCTCACCCCAAACAACTAATGAAAAACTGTTTTTT. Encoded protein: CASSPQTTNEKLFF.